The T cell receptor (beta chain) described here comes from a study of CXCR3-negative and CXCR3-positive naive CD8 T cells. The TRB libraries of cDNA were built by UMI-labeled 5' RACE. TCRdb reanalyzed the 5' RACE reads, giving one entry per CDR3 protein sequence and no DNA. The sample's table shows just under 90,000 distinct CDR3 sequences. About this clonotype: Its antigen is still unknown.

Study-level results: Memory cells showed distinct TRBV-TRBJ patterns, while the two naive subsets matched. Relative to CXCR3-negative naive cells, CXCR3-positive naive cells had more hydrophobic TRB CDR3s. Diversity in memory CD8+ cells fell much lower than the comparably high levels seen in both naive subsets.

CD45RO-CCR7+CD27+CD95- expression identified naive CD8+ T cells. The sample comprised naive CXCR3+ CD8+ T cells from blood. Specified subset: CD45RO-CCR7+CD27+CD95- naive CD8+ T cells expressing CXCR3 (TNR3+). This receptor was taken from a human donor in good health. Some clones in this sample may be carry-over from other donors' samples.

CDR3 region: CASSLVGGSGVEQFF. The J gene is TRBJ2-1, the V gene TRBV7-2; the TCRdb D gene call, TRBD1, has no DNA to confirm it. From germline, CDR1 is SGHTA and CDR2 FQGNSA. This CDR3 has 15 amino acids.